Here is one T cell receptor (beta chain) with its context. The junction does not match germline at one end; this may be a read error. These data originate in a study of blood T cell repertoires in COVID-19. Study overall: Both acute and convalescent COVID-19 samples were obtained from the United States, Italy and Spain.

Only in-frame clones appear in the TCRdb table, and some are missing; sequencing was by immunoSEQ multiplex PCR. This sample has tens of thousands of clones, with approximately 79% found just once. The sequence derives from a man between 60 and 75 years old with acute or convalescent COVID-19. The sample consisted of peripheral blood.

This chain's CDR3 is CASSPLVAGNAEAFF. The DNA of the CDR3 is TGTGCCAGCAGCCCCTTAGTGGCAGGGAACGCTGAAGCTTTCTTT. This chain joins TRBV9 and TRBJ1-1; tentatively, D is TRBD1 (5 bases). Looked up from germline, CDR1 is SGDLS and CDR2 is YYNGEE. The CDR3 contains 15 residues.